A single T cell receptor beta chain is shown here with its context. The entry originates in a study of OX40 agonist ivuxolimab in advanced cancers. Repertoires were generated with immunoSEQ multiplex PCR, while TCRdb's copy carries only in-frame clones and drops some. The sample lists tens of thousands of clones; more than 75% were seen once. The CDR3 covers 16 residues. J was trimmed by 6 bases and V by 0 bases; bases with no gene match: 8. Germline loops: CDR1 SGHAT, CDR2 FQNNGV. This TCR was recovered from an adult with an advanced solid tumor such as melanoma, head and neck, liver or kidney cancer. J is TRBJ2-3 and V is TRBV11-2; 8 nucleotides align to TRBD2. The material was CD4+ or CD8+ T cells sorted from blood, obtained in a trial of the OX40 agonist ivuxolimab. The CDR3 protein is CASSLDRALAGDTQYF. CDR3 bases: TGTGCCAGCAGCTTAGATAGGGCTTTAGCGGGGGATACGCAGTATTTT. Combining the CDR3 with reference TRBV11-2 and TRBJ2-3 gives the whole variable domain EAGVAQSPRYKIIEKRQSVAFWCNPISGHATLYWYQQILGQGPKLLIQFQNNGVVDDSQLPKDRFSAERLKGVDSTLKIQPAKLEDSAVYLCASSLDRALAGDTQYFGPGTRLTVL.